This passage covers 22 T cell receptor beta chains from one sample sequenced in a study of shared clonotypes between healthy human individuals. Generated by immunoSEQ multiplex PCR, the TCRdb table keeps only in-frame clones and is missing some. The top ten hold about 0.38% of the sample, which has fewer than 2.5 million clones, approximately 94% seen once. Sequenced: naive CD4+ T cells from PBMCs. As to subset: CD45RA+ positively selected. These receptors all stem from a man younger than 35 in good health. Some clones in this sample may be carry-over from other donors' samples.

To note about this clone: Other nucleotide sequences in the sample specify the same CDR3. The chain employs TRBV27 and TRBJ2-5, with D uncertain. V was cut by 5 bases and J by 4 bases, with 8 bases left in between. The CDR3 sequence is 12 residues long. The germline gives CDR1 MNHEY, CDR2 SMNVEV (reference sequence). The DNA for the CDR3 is TGTGCCAGCAGTCCCCCGGGAGAGACCCAGTACTTC. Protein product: CASSPPGETQYF.

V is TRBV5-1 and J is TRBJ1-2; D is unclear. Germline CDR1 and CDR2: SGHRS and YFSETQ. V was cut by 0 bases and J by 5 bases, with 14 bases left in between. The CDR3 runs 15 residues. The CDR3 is CASSLDGHPLYGYTF. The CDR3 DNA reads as TGCGCCAGCAGCTTGGACGGGCATCCCCTTTATGGCTACACCTTC.

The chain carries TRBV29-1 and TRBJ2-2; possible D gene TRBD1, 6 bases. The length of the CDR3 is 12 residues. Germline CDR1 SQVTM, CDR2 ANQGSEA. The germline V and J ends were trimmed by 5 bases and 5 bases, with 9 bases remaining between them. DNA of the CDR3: TGCAGCGTTACACAGGGAACCGGGGAGCTGTTTTTT. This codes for CSVTQGTGELFF.

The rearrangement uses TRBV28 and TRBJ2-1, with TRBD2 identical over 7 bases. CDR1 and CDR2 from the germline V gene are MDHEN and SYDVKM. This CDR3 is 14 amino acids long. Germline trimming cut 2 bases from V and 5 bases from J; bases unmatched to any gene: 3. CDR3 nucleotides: TGTGCCAGCAGTTTAACTAGCGTAGACAATGAGCAGTTCTTC. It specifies CASSLTSVDNEQFF.

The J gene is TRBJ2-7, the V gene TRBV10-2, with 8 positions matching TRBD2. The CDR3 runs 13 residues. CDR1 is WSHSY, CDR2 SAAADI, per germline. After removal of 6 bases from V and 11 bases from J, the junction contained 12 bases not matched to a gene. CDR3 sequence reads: CASSHSRGTREYF. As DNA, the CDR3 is TGCGCCAGCAGCCACTCTAGGGGGACTAGGGAGTACTTC.

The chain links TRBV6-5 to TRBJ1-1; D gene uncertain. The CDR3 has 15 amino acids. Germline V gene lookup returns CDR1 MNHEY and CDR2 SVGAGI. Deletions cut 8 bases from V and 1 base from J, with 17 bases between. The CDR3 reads CASLLGGLGNTEAFF. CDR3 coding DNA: TGTGCCAGCCTATTAGGTGGGCTTGGGAACACTGAAGCTTTCTTT.

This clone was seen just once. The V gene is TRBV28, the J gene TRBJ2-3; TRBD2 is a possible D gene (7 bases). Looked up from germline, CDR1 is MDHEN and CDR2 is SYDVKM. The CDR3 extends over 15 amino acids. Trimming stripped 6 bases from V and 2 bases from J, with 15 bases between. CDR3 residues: CASRLLGGATDTQYF. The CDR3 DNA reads TGTGCCAGCAGACTTTTAGGGGGGGCCACAGATACGCAGTATTTT.

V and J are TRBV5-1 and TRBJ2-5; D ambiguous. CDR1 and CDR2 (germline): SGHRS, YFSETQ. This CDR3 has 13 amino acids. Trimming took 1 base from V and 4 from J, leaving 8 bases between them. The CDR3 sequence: CASSLIPGETQYF. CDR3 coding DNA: TGCGCCAGCAGCTTGATTCCAGGAGAGACCCAGTACTTC. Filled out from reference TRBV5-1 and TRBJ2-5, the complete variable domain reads KAGVTQTPRYLIKTRGQQVTLSCSPISGHRSVSWYQQTPGQGLQFLFEYFSETQRNKGNFPGRFSGRQFSNSRSEMNVSTLELGDSALYLCASSLIPGETQYFGPGTRLLVL.

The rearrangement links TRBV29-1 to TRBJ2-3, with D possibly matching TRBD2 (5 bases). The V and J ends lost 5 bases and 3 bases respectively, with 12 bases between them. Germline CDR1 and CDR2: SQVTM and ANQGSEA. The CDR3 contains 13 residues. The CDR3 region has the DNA TGCAGCGTTCGCGGGCGGCAAACAGATACGCAGTATTTT. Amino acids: CSVRGRQTDTQYF.

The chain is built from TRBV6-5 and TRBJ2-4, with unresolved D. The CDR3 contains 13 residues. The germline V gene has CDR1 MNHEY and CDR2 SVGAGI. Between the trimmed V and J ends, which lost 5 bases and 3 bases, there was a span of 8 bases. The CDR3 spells CASSASHKNIQYF. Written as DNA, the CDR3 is TGTGCCAGCAGTGCCAGTCACAAAAACATTCAGTACTTC.

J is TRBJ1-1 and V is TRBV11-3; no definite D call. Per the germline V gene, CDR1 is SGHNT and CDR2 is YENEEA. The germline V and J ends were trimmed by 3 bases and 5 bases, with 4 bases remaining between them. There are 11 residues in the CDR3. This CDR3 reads CASSLWTEAFF. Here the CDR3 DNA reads TGTGCCAGCAGCTTGTGGACTGAAGCTTTCTTT.

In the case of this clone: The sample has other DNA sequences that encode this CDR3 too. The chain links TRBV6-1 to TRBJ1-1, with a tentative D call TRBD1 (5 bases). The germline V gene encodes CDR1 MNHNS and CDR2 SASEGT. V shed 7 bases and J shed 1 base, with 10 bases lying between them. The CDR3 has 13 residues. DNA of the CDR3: TGTGCCAGCATCCTTCAGGGGAACACTGAAGCTTTCTTT. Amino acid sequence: CASILQGNTEAFF.

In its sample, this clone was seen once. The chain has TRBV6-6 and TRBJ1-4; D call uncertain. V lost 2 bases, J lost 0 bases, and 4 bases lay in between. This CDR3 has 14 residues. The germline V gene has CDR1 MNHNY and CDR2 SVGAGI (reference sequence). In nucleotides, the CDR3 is TGTGCCAGCAGTTACGCTTCAACTAATGAAAAACTGTTTTTT. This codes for CASSYASTNEKLFF.

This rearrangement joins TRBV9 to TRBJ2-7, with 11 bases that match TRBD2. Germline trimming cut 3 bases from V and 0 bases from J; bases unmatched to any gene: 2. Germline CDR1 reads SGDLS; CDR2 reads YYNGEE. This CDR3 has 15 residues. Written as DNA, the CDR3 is TGTGCCAGCAGCGCCACTAGCGGGGGCTCCTACGAGCAGTACTTC. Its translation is CASSATSGGSYEQYF.

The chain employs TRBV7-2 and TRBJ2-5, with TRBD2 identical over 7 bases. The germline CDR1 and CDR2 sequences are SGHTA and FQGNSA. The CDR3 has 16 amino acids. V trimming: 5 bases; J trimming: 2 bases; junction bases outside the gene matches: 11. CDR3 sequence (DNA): TGTGCCAGCAGCGCTAGCGGAAGCGTCCCTCAAGAGACCCAGTACTTC. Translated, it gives CASSASGSVPQETQYF.

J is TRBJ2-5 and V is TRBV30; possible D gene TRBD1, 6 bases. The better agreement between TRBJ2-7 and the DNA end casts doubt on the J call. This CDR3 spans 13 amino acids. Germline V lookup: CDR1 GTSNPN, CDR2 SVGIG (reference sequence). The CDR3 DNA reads TGTGCCTGGAGTGGGACAGATTTTTACGAGCAGTACTTC. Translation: CAWSGTDFYEQYF.

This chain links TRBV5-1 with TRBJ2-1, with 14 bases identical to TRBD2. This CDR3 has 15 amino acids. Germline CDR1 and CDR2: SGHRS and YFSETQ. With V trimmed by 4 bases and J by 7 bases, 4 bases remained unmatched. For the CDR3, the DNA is TGCGCCAGCAGCGCGGGACTAGCGGGAGTGAATGAGCAGTTCTTC. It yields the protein CASSAGLAGVNEQFF.

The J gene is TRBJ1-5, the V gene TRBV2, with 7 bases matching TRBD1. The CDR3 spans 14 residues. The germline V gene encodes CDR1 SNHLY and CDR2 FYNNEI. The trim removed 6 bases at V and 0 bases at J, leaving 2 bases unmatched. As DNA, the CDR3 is TGTGCCAGCAGGGGGACAGCTAGCAATCAGCCCCAGCATTTT. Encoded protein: CASRGTASNQPQHF. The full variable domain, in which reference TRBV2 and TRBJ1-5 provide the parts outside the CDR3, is EPEVTQTPSHQVTQMGQEVILRCVPISNHLYFYWYRQILGQKVEFLVSFYNNEISEKSEIFDDQFSVERPDGSNFTLKIRSTKLEDSAMYFCASRGTASNQPQHFGDGTRLSIL.

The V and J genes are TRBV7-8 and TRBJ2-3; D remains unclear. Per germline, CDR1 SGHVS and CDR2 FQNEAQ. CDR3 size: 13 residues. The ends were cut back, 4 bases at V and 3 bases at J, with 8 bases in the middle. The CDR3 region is CASSYGRTDTQYF. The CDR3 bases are TGTGCCAGCAGCTATGGGCGGACAGATACGCAGTATTTT.

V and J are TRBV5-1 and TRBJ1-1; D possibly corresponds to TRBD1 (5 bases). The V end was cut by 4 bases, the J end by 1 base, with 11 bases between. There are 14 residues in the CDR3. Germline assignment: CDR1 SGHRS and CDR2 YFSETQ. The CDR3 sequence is CASSVKGSNTEAFF. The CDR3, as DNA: TGCGCCAGCAGCGTAAAGGGGTCGAACACTGAAGCTTTCTTT.

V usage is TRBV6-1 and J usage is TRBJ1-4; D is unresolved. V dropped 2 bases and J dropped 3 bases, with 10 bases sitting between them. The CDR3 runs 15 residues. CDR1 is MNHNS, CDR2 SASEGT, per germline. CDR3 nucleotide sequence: TGTGCCAGCAGTGAATTAAGGGAACCTAATGAAAAACTGTTTTTT. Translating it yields CASSELREPNEKLFF.

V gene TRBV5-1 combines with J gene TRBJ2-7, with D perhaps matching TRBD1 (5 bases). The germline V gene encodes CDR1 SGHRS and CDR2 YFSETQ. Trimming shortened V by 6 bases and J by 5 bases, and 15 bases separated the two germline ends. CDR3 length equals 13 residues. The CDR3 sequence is CASNDAQGNEQYF. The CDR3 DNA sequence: TGCGCCAGCAACGACGCCCAGGGAAACGAGCAGTACTTC.